What follows describes a single TCR beta chain. Here immunoSEQ multiplex PCR was the method, and the copy in TCRdb shows in-frame clones only, minus some. Of roughly 40,000 clones listed, 75% to 95% are singletons. The data stem from a study of T cell changes during pregnancy in multiple sclerosis. V dropped 2 bases and J dropped 1 base, with 5 bases sitting between them. This CDR3 is built from 13 residues. Per the germline V gene, CDR1 is SGHTA and CDR2 is FQGTGA. This TCR came from a female donor in good health, enrolled as a control in a pregnancy study. The rearrangement links TRBV7-3 to TRBJ1-1; possibly TRBD1 for D (5 bases). The input for sequencing was CD4+ T cells from peripheral blood mononuclear cells, taken in the second trimester of pregnancy. The CDR3 spells CASSLDRNTEAFF. DNA for the CDR3: TGTGCCAGCAGCTTAGACAGGAACACTGAAGCTTTCTTT. Variable domain in full (rest from reference TRBV7-3 and TRBJ1-1): GAGVSQTPSNKVTEKGKYVELRCDPISGHTALYWYRQSLGQGPEFLIYFQGTGAADDSGLPNDRFFAVRPEGSVSTLKIQRTERGDSAVYLCASSLDRNTEAFFGQGTRLTVV.